The present T cell receptor (beta chain) was sequenced within a study of shared clonotypes between healthy human individuals. This CDR3 region has 17 residues. Each cell subset's genomic DNA was divided evenly among several immunoSEQ plates. TCRdb's copy holds only in-frame clones and misses some; the assay was immunoSEQ multiplex PCR. The data hold about 990,000 clones, with 70% to 80% observed a single time. The source material was memory CD4+ T cells from PBMCs. Subset of the sample: CD45RA-negative fraction. The receptor was derived from a man younger than 30 in good health. Some clones in this sample may be carry-over from other donors' samples. V gene TRBV21-1 combines with J gene TRBJ1-5; the table's D call of TRBD1 was not tested on the DNA. TRBV21-1 is reported as a pseudogene. The CDR3 DNA reads as TGTGCCAGCAGCACCCCCGGGACAGCCGGGACGGGACAGCCCCAGCATTTT. Protein: CASSTPGTAGTGQPQHF.